This T cell receptor beta chain derives from a study of CD8+CD57+ T cells in acquired aplastic anemia. Sequencing involved patients with CD8+CD57+ cell expansion previously shown by flow cytometry. This clonotype was recorded a few times. Using genomic DNA as the template, TCR beta VDJ and CDR3 profiling was carried out. TCRdb passed the reads through MiXCR, listing each CDR3 protein once. The data contain just over 150,000 distinct CDR3 sequences, 48% of them singletons. The sample was sorted CD4+, CD8+, or CD8+CD57+ T cells (not recorded which) from PBMCs. This TCR derives from a human donor with aplastic anemia.

The CDR3 DNA reads as TGTGCCAGCAGCTTACCGGACAGGGATGAGCAGTACTTC. This gives the protein CASSLPDRDEQYF. J is TRBJ2-7 and V is TRBV7-8; TRBD1 agrees at 8 bases. CDR3 length: 13 residues. With V trimmed by 2 bases and J by 7 bases, 4 bases remained unmatched. Germline values: CDR1 SGHVS, CDR2 FQNEAQ. The entire variable domain, with the rest obtained from reference TRBV7-8 and TRBJ2-7, is as follows: GAGVSQSPRYKVAKRGQDVALRCDPISGHVSLFWYQQALGQGPEFLTYFQNEAQLDKSGLPSDRFFAERPEGSVSTLKIQRTQQEDSAVYLCASSLPDRDEQYFGPGTRLTVT.